Below, 22 T cell receptor beta chains from the same sample are listed, as sequenced in a study of blood T cell repertoires in COVID-19. The protocol was immunoSEQ multiplex PCR, while the TCRdb copy is restricted to in-frame clones and leaves out a portion. The repertoire consists of about 90,000 clones, with around 87% occurring once and the leading ten covering about 15%. What was sequenced was peripheral blood. The receptors stem from a human donor in a cohort sampled during active COVID-19.

The chain uses TRBV7-2 and TRBJ1-6; no reliable D call. Germline CDR1 and CDR2: SGHTA and FQGNSA. The CDR3 loop spans 13 amino acids. Deletions cut 5 bases from V and 9 bases from J, with 11 bases between. CDR3 loop: CASSPLEGSPLHF. CDR3 DNA: TGTGCCAGCAGCCCGCTTGAGGGTTCACCCCTCCACTTT.

The chain recombines TRBV4-1 with TRBJ1-4; tentatively, D is TRBD1 (5 bases). The CDR3 has 17 residues. Trimming left V 0 bases short and J 4 bases short, with 15 bases between. Germline CDR1 reads MGHRA; CDR2 reads YSYEKL. In DNA form, the CDR3 reads TGCGCCAGCAGCCAAGATGCGGGAGGGGTGCGTAATGAAAAACTGTTTTTT. It specifies CASSQDAGGVRNEKLFF.

The chain uses TRBV6-5 and TRBJ1-2; 7 bases line up with TRBD1. The CDR3 loop spans 15 amino acids. CDR1 is MNHEY and CDR2 is SVGAGI in the germline V gene. Trimming cost V 7 bases and J 4 bases; bases outside gene matches: 12. Written as DNA, the CDR3 is TGTGCCAGCATTGCAGGGGGAAGCATAATCTATGGCTACACCTTC. It translates to CASIAGGSIIYGYTF.

The V gene is TRBV11-2, the J gene TRBJ2-3; 11 nucleotides line up with TRBD2. Germline V CDR1 and CDR2: SGHAT, FQNNGV. Trimming at V came to 5 bases and at J to 1 base, leaving 8 bases not matched to a gene. This CDR3 region has 17 residues. The DNA of the CDR3 is TGTGCCAGCAGCCCCAGACTAGCGGGGCTTGGCACAGATACGCAGTATTTT. Its translation is CASSPRLAGLGTDTQYF.

V usage is TRBV28 and J usage is TRBJ2-1; D possibly corresponds to TRBD1 (6 bases). This CDR3 has 16 residues. Germline V gives CDR1 MDHEN, CDR2 SYDVKM. Deletions cut 5 bases from V and 4 bases from J, with 18 bases between. The CDR3 DNA reads TGTGCCAGCAGTAACCAAGGACAGTCACTTTACAATGAGCAGTTCTTC. It specifies CASSNQGQSLYNEQFF.

The J gene is TRBJ2-2, the V gene TRBV2, with 7 bases that match TRBD1. Per the germline V gene, CDR1 is SNHLY and CDR2 is FYNNEI. The ends lost 6 bases at V and 3 bases at J; junction bases unmatched: 10. CDR3 length: 16 residues. CDR3 protein: CASRGQPLRDTGELFF. For the CDR3, the DNA is TGTGCCAGCAGGGGACAGCCCCTGAGGGACACCGGGGAGCTGTTTTTT.

The gene calls are TRBV18 and TRBJ2-2, with 7 bases lining up with TRBD1. Germline loops: CDR1 KGHSH, CDR2 LQKENI. The CDR3 totals 13 residues. V lost 5 bases, J lost 6 bases, and 3 bases stayed unmatched. This chain's CDR3 is CASSAGQAGELFF. As DNA, the CDR3 is TGTGCCAGCTCAGCAGGACAGGCCGGGGAGCTGTTTTTT.

The chain links TRBV5-1 to TRBJ1-2; no reliable D call. Germline V gives CDR1 SGHRS, CDR2 YFSETQ. V gave up 2 bases and J gave up 5 bases, with 13 bases separating them. The CDR3 length is 14 residues. The CDR3 DNA reads as TGCGCCAGCAGCTTTACCGGGCCGGGGTATGGCTACACCTTC. It is translated as CASSFTGPGYGYTF.

This rearrangement joins TRBV18 to TRBJ1-4, with D maybe TRBD1 (5 bases). Germline V gene data show CDR1 as KGHSH and CDR2 as LQKENI. The CDR3 runs 14 residues. Trimming removed 6 bases from V and 7 bases from J, with 15 bases in between. The CDR3 DNA is TGTGCCAGCTCCGCGGGGGGACCACGTGAAAAACTGTTTTTT. It yields the protein CASSAGGPREKLFF.

This clone was detected a few times. V gene TRBV19 combines with J gene TRBJ1-5; D may be TRBD1 (5 bases). CDR1 is LNHDA, CDR2 SQIVND, per germline (reference sequence). The CDR3 runs to 13 residues. V shed 6 bases and J shed 5 bases, with 11 bases lying between them. CDR3 sequence (DNA): TGTGCCAGTAGGGAGGGGCTCCATCAGCCCCAGCATTTT. It yields the protein CASREGLHQPQHF.

This sequence joins TRBV6-5 and TRBJ2-1; 7 bases match TRBD2. The CDR3 length is 16 residues. Germline V gives CDR1 MNHEY, CDR2 SVGAGI. The J segment lost 6 bases and the V segment lost 0 bases, leaving 8 bases of the junction unmatched. The CDR3 region has the DNA TGTGCCAGCAGTTACTCGATGCAGGGAGGGGTCAATGAGCAGTTCTTC. Translated: CASSYSMQGGVNEQFF.

The chain has TRBV6-5 and TRBJ1-2; TRBD1 matches at 7 bases. Per germline, CDR1 MNHEY and CDR2 SVGAGI. Trimming took 5 bases from V and 2 from J; bases not matched to a gene: 5. CDR3 length equals 14 residues. The CDR3 here is CASSKTQGNYGYTF. Written as DNA, the CDR3 is TGTGCCAGCAGTAAAACACAGGGGAACTATGGCTACACCTTC.

The sample holds a few counts of this clone. The chain joins TRBV5-5 to TRBJ1-1; the D gene is possibly TRBD1 (6 bases). V was shortened by 2 bases and J by 1 base, with 9 bases between the two germline ends. This CDR3 spans 14 amino acids. Germline V gene sequence: CDR1 SGHKS, CDR2 YYEKEE (reference sequence). Here the CDR3 reads CASSFSRGNTEAFF. The CDR3 nucleotides are TGTGCCAGCAGCTTTAGCAGGGGGAACACTGAAGCTTTCTTT. Based on the CDR3 plus reference TRBV5-5 and TRBJ1-1, the full variable domain is DAGVTQSPTHLIKTRGQQVTLRCSPISGHKSVSWYQQVLGQGPQFIFQYYEKEERGRGNFPDRFSARQFPNYSSELNVNALLLGDSALYLCASSFSRGNTEAFFGQGTRLTVV.

The rearrangement uses TRBV30 and TRBJ1-4, with 8 bases fitting TRBD1. The CDR3 loop spans 14 amino acids. The junction had 5 bases not matched to a gene; V was cut back by 1 base and J by 7 bases. From germline, CDR1 is GTSNPN and CDR2 SVGIG (reference sequence). The CDR3 reads CAWSGRGLGEKLFF. The CDR3 coding sequence is TGTGCCTGGAGTGGCAGGGGGCTGGGTGAAAAACTGTTTTTT.

This rearrangement joins TRBV19 to TRBJ2-3; 8 bases line up with TRBD1. Germline-derived CDR1 and CDR2 are LNHDA and SQIVND (reference sequence). CDR3 length: 17 residues. J was trimmed by 2 bases and V by 5 bases; bases with no gene match: 12. The CDR3 bases are TGTGCCAGTAGTTCCCCGGGGCGGACAGGGAACACAGATACGCAGTATTTT. Its translation: CASSSPGRTGNTDTQYF.

The chain joins TRBV4-1 to TRBJ2-1; D may be TRBD2 (6 bases). This CDR3 has 15 amino acids. Trimming took 1 base from V and 0 from J, leaving 7 bases between them. Germline values: CDR1 MGHRA, CDR2 YSYEKL. CDR3: CASSQGEDSYNEQFF. CDR3 sequence (DNA): TGCGCCAGCAGCCAAGGGGAGGACTCCTACAATGAGCAGTTCTTC.

The rearrangement links TRBV11-2 to TRBJ2-5; D ambiguous. The CDR3 runs 13 residues. The V gene's germline CDR1 is SGHAT and CDR2 FQNNGV. The ends were cut back, 0 bases at V and 6 bases at J, with 8 bases in the middle. CDR3 residues: CASSLDSVKTQYF. CDR3 DNA sequence: TGTGCCAGCAGCTTAGATTCAGTAAAGACCCAGTACTTC.

The chain has TRBV9 and TRBJ1-1; D is uncertain. Germline lookup yields CDR1 SGDLS and CDR2 YYNGEE. Trimming shortened V by 0 bases and J by 0 bases, and 3 bases separated the two germline ends. The CDR3 totals 13 residues. The CDR3 DNA sequence: TGTGCCAGCAGCGTAGCGGTGAACACTGAAGCTTTCTTT. Translating it yields CASSVAVNTEAFF.

The rearrangement links TRBV5-6 to TRBJ1-2; D remains ambiguous. Germline CDR1 and CDR2: SGHDT and YYEEEE. The V end lost 0 bases, the J end lost 4 bases, and 19 bases lay between the germline ends. The CDR3 spans 17 residues. The CDR3 nucleotides are TGTGCCAGCAGCTTGGAGGCAAGGACTCGATTGGGCTATGGCTACACCTTC. It translates to CASSLEARTRLGYGYTF.

The J gene is TRBJ1-5, the V gene TRBV29-1; TRBD1 matches at 10 bases. The V gene's germline CDR1 is SQVTM and CDR2 ANQGSEA. V was clipped by 6 bases and J by 4 bases; unmatched bases: 9. The CDR3 length is 15 residues. The CDR3 protein is CSVSLSGQGNQPQHF. CDR3 coding DNA: TGCAGCGTCTCCCTTTCGGGACAGGGGAATCAGCCCCAGCATTTT.

The chain combines TRBV3-1 (or the pseudogene TRBV3-2) with TRBJ2-7; no clear D gene. The CDR3 has 14 amino acids. The germline V gene encodes CDR1 LGHDT and CDR2 YNNKEL (reference sequence). Trimming took 0 bases from V and 4 from J, leaving 10 bases between them. CDR3 sequence: CASSQDDPGYEQYF. For the CDR3, the DNA is TGTGCCAGCAGCCAAGACGACCCCGGGTACGAGCAGTACTTC.

The chain carries TRBV6-5 and TRBJ1-1; no reliable D call. The CDR3 covers 11 residues. Looked up from germline, CDR1 is MNHEY and CDR2 is SVGAGI. The V and J ends lost 10 bases and 1 base respectively, with 7 bases between them. As DNA, the CDR3 is TGTGCCACACACCAGAACACTGAAGCTTTCTTT. It is translated as CATHQNTEAFF.